Each of the 8 T cell receptor beta chains below was sequenced from the same sample in a study of blood T cell repertoires in COVID-19. Generated by immunoSEQ multiplex PCR, the TCRdb table keeps only in-frame clones and is missing some. The data contain roughly 120,000 clones, 78% of them singletons. Sample: peripheral blood. The receptors were gathered from a man in his sixties or seventies with acute or convalescent COVID-19.

This sequence joins TRBV7-2 and TRBJ1-1; D is undetermined. Germline V gene sequence: CDR1 SGHTA, CDR2 FQGNSA. The CDR3 is made up of 15 amino acids. The V and J ends lost 2 bases and 0 bases respectively, with 10 bases between them. The chain's CDR3 is CASSLLSRLNTEAFF. CDR3 in DNA: TGTGCCAGCAGCTTATTGAGCAGGTTGAACACTGAAGCTTTCTTT.

V and J are TRBV20-1 and TRBJ2-7, with 8 nucleotides matching TRBD2. The CDR3 is made up of 13 amino acids. The V gene end was trimmed by 3 bases and the J gene end by 4 bases; junction bases not matched to a gene: 5. CDR1 DFQATT and CDR2 SNEGSKA come from the germline V gene (reference sequence). CDR3 region: CSASQRGLYEQYF. CDR3 DNA: TGCAGTGCTAGTCAGCGGGGGCTTTACGAGCAGTACTTC.

This clone was observed a few times. The J gene is TRBJ1-4, the V gene TRBV5-4; D is possibly TRBD1 (5 bases). The germline V gene has CDR1 SGHNT and CDR2 YYREEE (reference sequence). The CDR3 is 14 amino acids. V was trimmed by 6 bases and J by 12 bases, leaving 21 bases between them. This CDR3 reads CASNEKPGLPELFF. The CDR3 DNA reads TGTGCCAGCAACGAGAAACCGGGACTACCCGAACTGTTTTTT.

In its sample, this clone was seen a few times. V and J are TRBV10-3 and TRBJ1-5, with D possibly matching TRBD1 (6 bases). V lost 1 base to trimming and J lost 10 bases, with 8 bases between them. This CDR3 is 12 amino acids long. Germline V gene sequence: CDR1 ENHRY, CDR2 SYGVKD. The CDR3 DNA reads as TGTGCCATCAGTGAGTGGGGGCAACCCCAGCATTTT. Protein: CAISEWGQPQHF.

The chain couples TRBV5-1 to TRBJ2-5; D might be TRBD1 (5 bases). The V and J ends lost 0 bases and 5 bases respectively, with 14 bases between them. This CDR3 region has 15 residues. Per the germline V gene, CDR1 is SGHRS and CDR2 is YFSETQ. The CDR3 protein is CASSLDDMPGETQYF. The DNA for the CDR3 is TGCGCCAGCAGCTTGGACGACATGCCAGGGGAGACCCAGTACTTC. Drawing the rest from reference TRBV5-1 and TRBJ2-5, the complete variable domain is KAGVTQTPRYLIKTRGQQVTLSCSPISGHRSVSWYQQTPGQGLQFLFEYFSETQRNKGNFPGRFSGRQFSNSRSEMNVSTLELGDSALYLCASSLDDMPGETQYFGPGTRLLVL.

V is TRBV6-2 or TRBV6-3 and J is TRBJ1-4; D is perhaps TRBD1 (5 bases). Germline values: CDR1 MNHEY, CDR2 SVGEGT. The CDR3 covers 18 residues. V was shortened by 6 bases and J by 0 bases, with 20 bases between the two germline ends. The CDR3 loop is CASSSNGHPSTTNEKLFF. CDR3 in DNA: TGTGCCAGCAGCTCTAATGGACACCCGTCAACAACTAATGAAAAACTGTTTTTT.

V usage is TRBV23-1 and J usage is TRBJ1-1, with TRBD1 matching 10 bases. TRBV23-1 is an open reading frame, and its role is uncertain. There are 14 residues in the CDR3. Trimming removed 6 bases from V and 2 bases from J; junction bases left unmatched: 3. The chain's CDR3 is CASRRQGANTEAFF. CDR3 bases: TGCGCCAGCAGGCGACAGGGGGCTAACACTGAAGCTTTCTTT.

The chain employs TRBV7-2 and TRBJ2-7, with 8 nucleotides matching TRBD2. The V and J ends lost 4 bases and 6 bases, in that order; junction bases with no gene match: 5. Germline loops: CDR1 SGHTA, CDR2 FQGNSA. The CDR3 has 13 residues. CDR3 loop: CASSYQRGSEQYF. CDR3 nucleotide sequence: TGTGCCAGCAGCTACCAGCGGGGGTCCGAGCAGTACTTC.